Below, 22 T cell receptor beta chains from the same sample are listed, as sequenced in a study of tissue T cells after allogeneic stem cell transplantation. Time point given: mouse harvest day 14 after allogeneic transplant. Tail vein injection delivered 10^7 T-cell-depleted bone marrow cells and 10^6 splenic CD5+ T cells. The method was immunoSEQ multiplex PCR; TCRdb's version includes in-frame clones alone and lacks a portion of them. The repertoire holds a few thousand clones, with roughly 47% as singletons. Sequencing used gut tissue. The receptors here all came from a female BALB/c mouse given C57BL/6 T cells with graft-versus-host disease after an allogeneic hematopoietic cell transplant.

Notes on this clone: The gene names given are mouse names. Sequencing ends 1 residue short of the CDR3 end; the germline J gene provides the rest. V is TRBV26 and J is TRBJ1-6, with TRBD1 identical over 9 bases. TRBJ1-6 is an ORF for which the function is uncertain. V gave up 6 bases and J gave up 3 bases; unmatched junction bases: 0. The CDR3 totals 14 residues. Germline V gene data show CDR1 as KGHPV and CDR2 as FQNQEV (reference sequence). CDR3 sequence: CASRGQGYNSPLYF. The covered CDR3 bases are TGTGCCAGCAGGGGACAGGGCTATAATTCGCCCCTCTAC.

Details on this clone: Gene names and germline refer to mouse. The read is 1 residue too short to cover the CDR3 end, so that end is filled in from the germline J gene. The chain recombines TRBV26 with TRBJ2-1; D not certain. The length of the CDR3 is 14 residues. Trimming took off 6 bases at V and 0 bases at J, with 9 bases between the two ends. The germline V gene has CDR1 KGHPV and CDR2 FQNQEV (reference sequence). The CDR3 spells CASSVQYNYAEQFF. The CDR3 DNA, read in part, is TGTGCCAGCAGCGTTCAATATAACTATGCTGAGCAGTTC.

For this clone: The gene names here belong to mouse. The read halts 1 residue ahead of the CDR3 end, with the missing end drawn from the germline J gene. The rearrangement joins TRBV26 to TRBJ2-1; the match to TRBD2 covers 7 bases. The CDR3 consists of 15 residues. Trimming at V came to 0 bases and at J to 5 bases, leaving 4 bases not matched to a gene. Germline values: CDR1 KGHPV, CDR2 FQNQEV (reference sequence). This chain's CDR3 is CASSLSNGGDAEQFF. The CDR3 bases that were read are TGTGCCAGCAGTCTGTCGAACGGGGGGGATGCTGAGCAGTTC.

About this clone itself: The genes and germline here are from mouse. The read ends 1 residue early relative to the CDR3; the germline J gene fills the gap. The chain couples TRBV12-2 to TRBJ2-2; 7 bases map to TRBD2. The germline gives CDR1 SGHLS, CDR2 HYDKME. This CDR3 region has 16 residues. The junction had 3 bases not matched to a gene; V was cut back by 0 bases and J by 0 bases. The CDR3 bases that were read are TGTGCCAGCTCTCTCGATCTGGGGGCAAACACCGGGCAGCTCTAC. Translated, it gives CASSLDLGANTGQLY. The full-length CDR3 reads as CASSLDLGANTGQLYF.

For this clone: Any gene name here is a mouse gene name. The sequenced part of the CDR3 DNA is TGTGCCAGCAGGCTGGGGCAAACCTATGAACAGTAC. Translation: CASRLGQTYEQY. The whole CDR3 protein is CASRLGQTYEQYF. The chain uses TRBV15 and TRBJ2-7, with D maybe TRBD2 (6 bases). The read stops 1 residue short of the end of the CDR3; the missing end is completed from the germline J gene. V shed 6 bases and J shed 2 bases, with 11 bases lying between them. CDR3 size: 13 residues. CDR1 and CDR2 (germline): SGHND, FRSKSL.

Remarks on this clone: Genes and germline come from the mouse. The read halts 1 residue ahead of the CDR3 end, with the missing end drawn from the germline J gene. The J gene is TRBJ2-3, the V gene TRBV5, with D possibly matching TRBD2 (6 bases). The V gene's germline CDR1 is LGHNA and CDR2 YNLKQL (reference sequence). Trimming removed 3 bases from V and 0 bases from J, with 13 bases in between. This CDR3 is built from 16 residues. CDR3 bases read: TGTGCCAGCAGCCAGAGACTGGCTCCTAGTGCAGAAACGCTGTAT. It specifies CASSQRLAPSAETLY. The full-length CDR3 reads as CASSQRLAPSAETLYF.

With respect to this clone: Gene names are the mouse ones. The read finishes 1 residue shy of the CDR3 end, and the germline J gene is used to complete it. This sequence joins TRBV12-1 and TRBJ2-4, with D possibly matching TRBD2 (7 bases). Trimming cost V 0 bases and J 0 bases, with 12 bases left between them. Germline CDR1 SGHSN, CDR2 HYEKVE. This CDR3 region has 16 residues. CDR3 DNA (partial): TGTGCCAGCTCTCTCGATCTGGGGGCTAGTCAAAACACCTTGTAC. Protein: CASSLDLGASQNTLY. The CDR3 as a whole reads CASSLDLGASQNTLYF.

To note about this clone: Mouse gene names and germline throughout. The CDR3 extends 1 residue past the end of the read, so its final part is completed from the germline J gene. The chain carries TRBV26 and TRBJ2-5; 8 nucleotides line up with TRBD1. Germline CDR1 is KGHPV and CDR2 is FQNQEV (reference sequence). V lost 3 bases and J lost 2; bases outside the gene matches: 1. The CDR3 has 14 residues. CDR3 loop: CASSLQGAQDTQYF. The part of the CDR3 DNA that was read is TGTGCCAGCAGTCTCCAGGGGGCCCAAGACACCCAGTAC. The whole variable domain, filled in from reference TRBV26 and TRBJ2-5, reads NSKVIQTPRYLVKGQGQKAKMRCIPEKGHPVVFWYQQNKNNEFKFLINFQNQEVLQQIDMTEKRFSAECPSNSPCSLEIQSSEAGDSALYLCASSLQGAQDTQYFGPGTRLLVL.

This clone was counted between two and nine times. Any gene name here is a mouse gene name. This CDR3 is CASSPIRDRGSGNTLYF. The CDR3 DNA, read in part, is TGTGCCAGCTCTCCCATTCGGGACAGGGGTTCTGGAAATACGCTCTAT. This chain joins TRBV12-1 and TRBJ1-3; TRBD1 matches at 10 bases. Coverage ceases 1 residue before the CDR3 finishes, and the germline J gene fills in the end. The junction had 6 bases not matched to a gene; V was cut back by 2 bases and J by 0 bases. Germline assignment: CDR1 SGHSN and CDR2 HYEKVE. The CDR3 consists of 17 residues.

This clone was detected a few times. Mouse gene names apply. The sequenced part of the CDR3 DNA is TGTGCCAGCAGATTCGACTGGGGGGGGAACTATGCTGAGCAGTTC. Protein product: CASRFDWGGNYAEQF. The CDR3 as a whole reads CASRFDWGGNYAEQFF. The chain uses TRBV3 and TRBJ2-1; 11 nucleotides line up with TRBD2. The DNA ends 1 residue before the CDR3 does, and the rest of the CDR3 is filled in from the germline J gene. This CDR3 has 16 residues. CDR1 and CDR2 from the germline V gene are SNHLY and FYNGKV (reference sequence). V was pared by 6 bases and J by 1 base, with 5 bases of the junction left unmatched. Full variable domain (outside the CDR3, taken from reference TRBV3 and TRBJ2-1): GPKVLQIPSHQIIDMGQMVTLNCDPVSNHLYFYWYKQILGQQMEFLVNFYNGKVMEKSKLFKDQFSVERPDGSYFTLKIQPTALEDSAVYFCASRFDWGGNYAEQFFGPGTRLTVL.

Concerning this clone itself: Gene names and germline match the mouse. With the read ending 1 residue before the CDR3 end, the germline J gene is used to fill in that end. The chain joins TRBV5 to TRBJ1-5, with TRBD1 identical over 8 bases. Germline V gene lookup returns CDR1 LGHNA and CDR2 YNLKQL (reference sequence). With 0 bases clipped from V and 9 bases from J, the junction kept 4 bases outside the gene matches. The CDR3 sequence is 14 residues long. This CDR3 is CASSQDNRGGAPLF. The CDR3 bases that were read are TGTGCCAGCAGCCAAGACAACAGGGGGGGGGCTCCGCTT.

As regards this clone: Gene names and germline match the mouse. Read coverage stops 1 residue before the CDR3 terminus; the germline J gene supplies the remainder. The chain employs TRBV12-1 and TRBJ2-5; 7 nucleotides agree with TRBD2. From germline, CDR1 is SGHSN and CDR2 HYEKVE. V trimming: 0 bases; J trimming: 6 bases; junction bases outside the gene matches: 5. The CDR3 sequence is 14 residues long. The CDR3 region is CASSLGGGLDTQYF. The part of the CDR3 DNA that was read is TGTGCCAGCTCTCTCGGTGGGGGGTTGGACACCCAGTAC.

This clone is labeled as large. Germline and genes here are mouse. The read falls 1 residue short of the CDR3 end, and the missing part is taken from the germline J gene. This chain links TRBV13-3 with TRBJ2-4; D gene ambiguous. Germline CDR1 NNHDY, CDR2 SYVADS. Between the trimmed V and J ends, which lost 0 bases and 6 bases, there was a span of 8 bases. The CDR3 contains 13 residues. The CDR3 spells CASSDADGNTLYF. The DNA read from the CDR3 is TGTGCCAGCAGTGATGCAGACGGGAACACCTTGTAC.

On this clone itself: Mouse germline and gene names are used. The read ends 1 residue early relative to the CDR3; the germline J gene fills the gap. V is TRBV15 and J is TRBJ2-1; no firm D call. The V and J ends lost 1 base and 3 bases respectively, with 1 base between them. The CDR3 sequence is 12 residues long. Germline V gene lookup returns CDR1 SGHND and CDR2 FRSKSL. CDR3 loop: CASSLGYAEQFF. Incomplete CDR3 DNA: TGTGCCAGCAGTTTAGGCTATGCTGAGCAGTTC. The whole variable domain, filled in from reference TRBV15 and TRBJ2-1, reads DAGVTQTPRHEVAEKGQTIILKCEPVSGHNDLFWYRQTKIQGLELLSYFRSKSLMEDGGAFKDRFKAEMLNSSFSTLKIQPTEPKDSAVYLCASSLGYAEQFFGPGTRLTVL.

In regard to this clone: Genes and germline are mouse. Sequencing ends 1 residue short of the CDR3 end; the germline J gene provides the rest. The gene calls are TRBV31 and TRBJ2-4; 10 bases are shared with TRBD2. CDR1 is GKSSPN, CDR2 SITVG, per germline. V was pared by 0 bases and J by 12 bases, with 0 bases of the junction left unmatched. The CDR3 is made up of 11 amino acids. Partial CDR3 DNA: TGTGCCTGGAGTCTGGGACTGGGGTTGTAC. Amino acids: CAWSLGLGLY. The full CDR3 protein is CAWSLGLGLYF.

This clone is labeled as medium-sized. Mouse gene names apply. The read halts 1 residue ahead of the CDR3 end, with the missing end drawn from the germline J gene. The chain employs TRBV4 and TRBJ1-3; the D gene is possibly TRBD1 (5 bases). Germline CDR1 and CDR2: LGHDT and YNNKQL (reference sequence). The CDR3 length is 12 residues. Trimming cost V 5 bases and J 4 bases, with 6 bases left between them. Partial CDR3 DNA: TGTGCCAGCAGCCACAGGGGAAATACGCTCTAT. Its protein product is CASSHRGNTLY. The whole CDR3 region reads CASSHRGNTLYF.

The sample holds one count of this clone. Genes and germline are mouse. The CDR3 end is not reached by the read, which stops 1 residue before it; the germline J gene fills it in. This sequence joins TRBV5 and TRBJ2-7, with 11 bases matching TRBD2. The CDR3 extends over 16 amino acids. V dropped 0 bases and J dropped 4; count of bases not matched to a gene: 5. Germline-derived CDR1 and CDR2 are LGHNA and YNLKQL (reference sequence). CDR3 bases read: TGTGCCAGCAGCCAAGATCGGACTGGGGGGTCTTATGAACAGTAC. As protein: CASSQDRTGGSYEQY. The CDR3 reads in full as CASSQDRTGGSYEQYF.

The table lists this clone with a few counts. Mouse germline and gene names are used. Read coverage stops 1 residue before the CDR3 terminus; the germline J gene supplies the remainder. This chain links TRBV3 with TRBJ2-2; D not resolved. CDR1 is SNHLY and CDR2 is FYNGKV in the germline V gene (reference sequence). The V gene lost 3 bases and the J gene lost 0 bases, with 11 bases spanning the gap. This CDR3 has 16 residues. The sequenced CDR3 bases are TGTGCCAGCAGCTTTAGCCGTGGAGCAAACACCGGGCAGCTCTAC. It specifies CASSFSRGANTGQLY. The full CDR3 is CASSFSRGANTGQLYF.

In the case of this clone: Gene and germline names: mouse. Sequencing ends 1 residue short of the CDR3 end; the germline J gene provides the rest. The chain combines TRBV26 with TRBJ1-1; unclear D gene. This CDR3 comprises 13 residues. Germline values: CDR1 KGHPV, CDR2 FQNQEV (reference sequence). Between the trimmed V and J ends, which lost 6 bases and 0 bases, there was a span of 8 bases. CDR3 bases read: TGTGCCAGCAGGGAGACACCAAACACAGAAGTCTTC. Encoded protein: CASRETPNTEVF. Given in full, the CDR3 is CASRETPNTEVFF.

In its sample, this clone ranks as large. Gene names refer to mouse genes. The read ends 1 residue before the CDR3 terminus; that terminus is restored from the germline J gene. V usage is TRBV29 and J usage is TRBJ2-1, with D tentatively TRBD1 or TRBD2 (7 bases each). The germline V and J ends were trimmed by 4 bases and 5 bases, with 9 bases remaining between them. The CDR3 extends over 13 amino acids. Germline-derived CDR1 and CDR2 are MSHET and SYDVDS. CDR3 sequence: CASSSGGDAEQFF. Partial CDR3 DNA: TGTGCTAGCAGTTCAGGGGGGGATGCTGAGCAGTTC.

This clone qualifies as large. Mouse gene names apply. Sequencing ends 1 residue short of the CDR3 end; the germline J gene provides the rest. This chain uses TRBV12-1 with TRBJ1-3; 11 bases map to TRBD1. Germline V lookup: CDR1 SGHSN, CDR2 HYEKVE. With 4 bases clipped from V and 4 bases from J, the junction kept 2 bases outside the gene matches. The CDR3 covers 14 residues. The CDR3 is CASSGDRGGNTLYF. Incomplete CDR3 DNA: TGTGCCAGCTCCGGGGACAGGGGGGGAAATACGCTCTAT.

As regards this clone: Gene names refer to mouse genes. Read data end 1 residue before the CDR3 end; the end is taken from the germline J gene. V usage is TRBV20 and J usage is TRBJ2-5; TRBD2 matches 11 bases. The CDR3 is 13 amino acids. Germline CDR1 GFQATS, CDR2 STVNSAI. V shed 3 bases and J 6 bases; nucleotides not matched to a gene: 2. CDR3 amino acids: CGARLGGRDTQYF. CDR3 DNA (partial): TGTGGTGCTAGACTGGGGGGGCGCGACACCCAGTAC.